This is a list of T cell receptor beta chains from one sample in a study of tumor and adjacent non-tumor tissue in lung cancer. Each CDR3 protein is one row after TCRdb ran MiXCR on the multiplex PCR reads. The sample holds 65,000 to 90,000 distinct CDR3 sequences, approximately 71% seen once. The material sequenced was lung tumor tissue. The receptors were gathered from an older woman with non-small cell lung cancer. CDR3s leave out the opening cysteine and the closing phenylalanine or tryptophan. A D gene is named only where the DNA matches it firmly.

d_gene,v_gene,CDR3aa
-,TRBV6-5,ASSYSTDYNEQY
-,TRBV11-3,ASTLDKRKYEQY
-,TRBV6-6,ASRQDRLTLYNEQF
-,TRBV5-6,ASSSGAGYNEQF
TRBD1,TRBV6-5,TSRGQRLFVYGYT
TRBD2,TRBV7-8,ASDGREYYNEQF
TRBD2,TRBV20-1,SARVRLAENYEQY
TRBD2,TRBV5-1,ANSNGLVDLETQY
-,TRBV14,ANSQGQGWGYQETQY
-,TRBV11-1,ASNLAAGGKLF
-,TRBV11-2,ASSWAGPENTEAF
-,TRBV6-1,ASNEIARETQY
-,TRBV4-2,ASSPVRANTEAF
-,TRBV5-1,ASRDPNTGELF
TRBD1,TRBV6-5,ADSYHPGQVIQY
-,TRBV20-1,SARDPGGDEAF
-,TRBV6-5,ARRYTTANTEAF
-,TRBV6-5,ASNYSNVGGLNTEAF
-,TRBV7-8,ASSAWSFYNSPLH
TRBD1,TRBV12-3/TRBV12-4,VSSERGLGTKNIQY
-,TRBV4-1,ASSQGDWRGANVLA
-,TRBV29-1,SVDYSMDMQY
-,TRBV30,AWSLSQISPLH
-,TRBV4-1,ASSQGFQETQY
-,TRBV6-2/TRBV6-3,ASFYDRDVPYNELF
-,TRBV4-1,ASSQDLELAAAHNDRF
-,TRBV7-8,ASSSERGVLDYGYA